The 8 T cell receptor beta chains listed next were all sequenced from one sample in a study of shared clonotypes between healthy human individuals. Using immunoSEQ multiplex PCR, the repertoire was profiled, and TCRdb retains in-frame clones only, with some absent. The sample gives roughly 380,000 clones, about 96% of which show up once; more than 0.3% is in the top ten. Sequenced material: memory CD8+ T cells sorted from blood. The subset is: CD45RO+ cells pooled with CCR7-negative TemRA cells. Receptors were obtained from a man aged 30 to 45 in good health.

The genes are TRBV7-9 and TRBJ2-3; no clear D. Per germline, CDR1 SEHNR and CDR2 FQNEAQ (reference sequence). The germline V and J ends were trimmed by 5 bases and 1 base, with 16 bases remaining between them. The CDR3 spans 16 residues. The CDR3 reads CASSTPPRSGTDTQYF. Written as DNA, the CDR3 is TGTGCCAGCAGCACCCCACCCCGTAGTGGCACAGATACGCAGTATTTT.

J is TRBJ1-2 and V is TRBV30, with a tentative D call TRBD1 (6 bases). Trimming took 3 bases from V and 0 from J, leaving 17 bases between them. The CDR3 covers 16 residues. Germline values: CDR1 GTSNPN, CDR2 SVGIG (reference sequence). The CDR3 bases are TGTGCCTGGAGAGGGACAAGGATAATGGCTAACTATGGCTACACCTTC. Residues: CAWRGTRIMANYGYTF.

The chain recombines TRBV14 with TRBJ1-2; no firm D call. V was shortened by 4 bases and J by 8 bases, with 14 bases between the two germline ends. The length of the CDR3 is 13 residues. CDR1 and CDR2 from the germline V gene are SGHDN and FVKESK. The CDR3 DNA reads TGTGCCAGCAGCCCGCAGGCAGCCGGGGGCTACACCTTC. Amino acids: CASSPQAAGGYTF.

The chain carries TRBV6-6 and TRBJ2-5; 7 bases agree with TRBD2. Germline V lookup: CDR1 MNHNY, CDR2 SVGAGI (reference sequence). V was clipped by 4 bases and J by 5 bases; unmatched bases: 10. The CDR3 runs to 15 residues. CDR3 DNA: TGTGCCAGCAGTTTGCAGGGAGGGACGGCGGAGACCCAGTACTTC. This gives the protein CASSLQGGTAETQYF.

V and J are TRBV7-2 and TRBJ1-3; D may be TRBD1 (6 bases). CDR1 SGHTA and CDR2 FQGNSA come from the germline V gene. The CDR3 spans 14 residues. V lost 3 bases, J lost 10 bases, and 16 bases lay in between. The chain's CDR3 is CASSLGVSGETIYF. CDR3 DNA: TGTGCCAGCAGCTTGGGAGTTTCAGGGGAGACCATATATTTT.

V is TRBV10-1 and J is TRBJ2-1; 9 bases line up with TRBD2. Germline V lookup: CDR1 WNHNN, CDR2 SYGVQD (reference sequence). The J segment lost 1 base and the V segment lost 4 bases, leaving 8 bases of the junction unmatched. This CDR3 has 17 residues. The DNA of the CDR3 is TGCGCCAGCAGTGGAACAACTAGCGGGCCGTCCTACAATGAGCAGTTCTTC. Amino acid sequence: CASSGTTSGPSYNEQFF.

This chain uses TRBV2 with TRBJ2-7; TRBD1 matches at 9 bases. V trimming: 4 bases; J trimming: 2 bases; junction bases outside the gene matches: 3. Germline V gene data show CDR1 as SNHLY and CDR2 as FYNNEI. The CDR3 length is 14 residues. DNA for the CDR3: TGTGCCAGCAGTGTGGACAGGGGAACCTACGAGCAGTACTTC. Its translation: CASSVDRGTYEQYF.

The rearrangement joins TRBV2 to TRBJ2-2; 11 bases align to TRBD2. V lost 6 bases, J lost 5 bases, and 11 bases stayed unmatched. This CDR3 has 17 residues. Germline V gene data show CDR1 as SNHLY and CDR2 as FYNNEI. CDR3 in DNA: TGTGCCAGCAGAACTAGCGGGAGTTTATTTGGGACCGGGGAGCTGTTTTTT. It specifies CASRTSGSLFGTGELFF.